This T cell receptor (beta chain) was profiled in a study of blood T cell repertoires in COVID-19. Background on the study: Italy, Spain and the United States were the sources of the convalescent and acute COVID-19 samples.

The CDR3 runs 17 residues. Trimming took 6 bases from V and 0 from J, leaving 15 bases between them. Per germline, CDR1 SGHTA and CDR2 FQGNSA. In the study's own analysis: Counts of nucleated cells, estimated from reference gene primer amplification, were obtained. Sequenced by immunoSEQ multiplex PCR; TCRdb stores in-frame clones only, minus some. The DNA was the basis for D and trimming; V, J and clone size are from that table. The sample holds 25,000 to 30,000 clones, approximately 80% seen once. V and J are TRBV7-2 and TRBJ2-6; tentatively, D is TRBD1 (6 bases). The receptor was isolated from a woman between 65 and 79 years old with acute or convalescent COVID-19. The sequencing sample was made of peripheral blood. CDR3 region: CASSLQGTNSGANVLTF. In DNA form, the CDR3 reads TGTGCCAGCAGTTTGCAGGGGACCAACTCTGGGGCCAACGTCCTGACTTTC.